One and the same sample provided the 8 T cell receptor beta chains below, sequenced in a study of T cell repertoires in cytomegalovirus infection. TCRdb itself ran the reads through MiXCR, one entry per CDR3 protein. The table shows 650,000 to 850,000 distinct CDR3 sequences, with almost 30% occurring only once. Their antigens remain unidentified. The sample was cultured CD8+ T cells from PBMCs, taken from culture after CMV antigen stimulation. These receptors were obtained from a human donor in good health (CMV status not recorded). Some clones in this sample may be carry-over from other donors' samples.

V and J are TRBV28 and TRBJ1-5; D call uncertain. Germline-derived CDR1 and CDR2 are MDHEN and SYDVKM. V lost 3 bases, J lost 6 bases, and 12 bases lay in between. This CDR3 comprises 14 residues. CDR3 sequence: CASSLRGAGQPQHF. The CDR3 nucleotides read TGTGCCAGCAGTTTGCGAGGTGCAGGTCAGCCCCAGCATTTT.

This sequence joins TRBV19 and TRBJ2-5; 10 bases fit TRBD1. The CDR3 runs to 14 residues. With 4 bases clipped from V and 5 bases from J, the junction kept 4 bases outside the gene matches. Germline CDR1 and CDR2: LNHDA and SQIVND (reference sequence). CDR3 nucleotide sequence: TGTGCCAGTAGTACCGGGACAGGGGTCGAGACCCAGTACTTC. Protein: CASSTGTGVETQYF.

The chain links TRBV15 to TRBJ2-7, with a weak D call TRBD1 (5 bases). From germline, CDR1 is LNHNV and CDR2 YYDKDF (reference sequence). Trimming removed 3 bases from V and 0 bases from J, with 15 bases in between. The CDR3 sequence is 16 residues long. CDR3 coding DNA: TGTGCCACCAGCAGTCTAACAGGTAGCAGCTCCTACGAGCAGTACGTC. Amino acids: CATSSLTGSSSYEQYV.

This clonotype occurred a few times. The chain links TRBV7-3 to TRBJ2-7, with 7 bases matching TRBD1. Germline V gene data show CDR1 as SGHTA and CDR2 as FQGTGA. The CDR3 has 13 residues. Trimming removed 5 bases from V and 3 bases from J; junction bases left unmatched: 4. The DNA of the CDR3 is TGTGCCAGCAGCAAGGGACAGTACTACGAGCAGTACGTC. Translated: CASSKGQYYEQYV.

The V and J genes are TRBV7-8 and TRBJ2-7; no reliable D call. CDR1 and CDR2 (germline): SGHVS, FQNEAQ. The CDR3 consists of 13 residues. Between the trimmed V and J ends, which lost 5 bases and 2 bases, there was a span of 10 bases. This CDR3 reads CASSTGRAYEQYF. CDR3 coding DNA: TGTGCCAGCAGCACCGGCCGAGCCTACGAGCAGTACTTC.

The rearrangement joins TRBV9 to TRBJ2-1; D is possibly TRBD1 (5 bases). The CDR3 runs 14 residues. V gave up 0 bases and J gave up 6 bases, with 10 bases separating them. Germline values: CDR1 SGDLS, CDR2 YYNGEE. In DNA form, the CDR3 reads TGTGCCAGCAGCGTAGGGCACCAGGGCAATGAGCAGTTCTTC. Protein product: CASSVGHQGNEQFF.

This clonotype occurred many times. The chain couples TRBV20-1 to TRBJ2-7; D remains unclear. V lost 3 bases to trimming and J lost 2 bases, with 11 bases between them. In germline, CDR1 is DFQATT, CDR2 SNEGSKA (reference sequence). This CDR3 is built from 13 residues. The CDR3 loop is CSARWSGTYEQYF. The CDR3 nucleotides read TGCAGTGCTAGGTGGTCCGGTACCTACGAGCAGTACTTC.

This clonotype was counted only a few times. The J gene is TRBJ2-3, the V gene TRBV29-1; TRBD1 is a possible D gene (6 bases). The V and J ends lost 5 bases and 5 bases respectively, with 17 bases between them. CDR1 and CDR2 (germline): SQVTM, ANQGSEA. The CDR3 loop spans 14 amino acids. CDR3 DNA sequence: TGCAGCGTTCCAGGGGTGGGGGCAGGAGATACGCAGTATTTT. It translates to CSVPGVGAGDTQYF.